This entry is about one T cell receptor (beta chain). The antigen remains undetermined. These data are taken from a study of blood T cells in healthy people across ages. Regarding the study as a whole: Correlation between TCR beta diversity and naive T cell percentage was strong. Estimated diversity that came from one million T cells was considered an underestimate. Getting older went along with TCR beta diversity per million T cells dropping roughly linearly.

CDR3 length equals 12 residues. The V end was cut by 6 bases, the J end by 6 bases, with 13 bases between. Germline V gene data show CDR1 as DFQATT and CDR2 as SNEGSKA (reference sequence). The authors ran a second PCR of about 7 to 12 cycles using a sample-barcoded 5' primer and a J-beta primer mix. TCRdb analysed the 5' RACE reads with MiXCR anew, one entry per CDR3 protein. The sample contains some 550,000 distinct CDR3 sequences, around 48% of which appear only once. Every participating donor contributed about 10 milliliters of peripheral blood through a draw. This sequence joins TRBV20-1 and TRBJ2-3; D possibly matches TRBD1 or TRBD2 (5 bases each). Sequenced material: blood. This receptor was identified in an elderly man in good health. The CDR3 is CSARDRVDTQYF. The CDR3 region has the DNA TGCAGTGCCAGGGACCGCGTGGATACGCAGTATTTT.